This T cell receptor (beta chain) was found in a study of CD8+ T cells in alopecia areata (dated by TCRdb to 2016 to 2019). The study in broad terms: Treated patients were enrolled in an open-label pilot trial of oral tofacitinib, 5 to 10 mg twice daily, for moderate-to-severe alopecia areata. Patients stayed on tofacitinib for 6 to 18 months and then had 6 months of follow-up off drug so that delayed response and recurrence could be assessed. In treated patients, disease severity was measured using the SALT score, which gives the percentage of scalp surface area affected. High-throughput TCRbeta sequencing was used to examine T cell clonal expansion in alopecia areata in both the C3H/HeJ mouse model and human patients. In humans, TCRbeta sequencing was performed on scalp tissue and on sorted CD4+ and CD8+ peripheral blood T cells from healthy controls and from patients with patchy or totalis/universalis alopecia areata. Biopsies were taken from tofacitinib-treated patients at baseline and again at 4 and 24 weeks into treatment, and several of those patients also had a later scalp biopsy. Scalp clonality was compared across normal scalp (n=4), patchy alopecia areata scalp (n=8), and alopecia totalis/universalis scalp (n=8). RNA came from the PAXgene miRNA kit for fixed scalp, the miRNeasy kit for PBMCs, and the RNeasy kit for mouse skin. Amplification of TCRbeta CDR3 regions was done by immunoSEQ multiplex PCR using 35 Vbeta forward primers and 13 Jbeta reverse primers. Paper-wide results and their limitations: Because the treated cohort was small and had just a single nonresponder, larger studies are needed to establish links between baseline CD8+ expansion and response. Compared with mice, TCR sequences shared between patients were less clear, possibly partly because of HLA diversity across the patient population. Lesional scalp, especially in alopecia totalis/universalis, showed higher clonality and more expanded CD8+ clones than normal scalp, suggesting antigenic drive. Many expanded lesional clones were found to persist in scalp and blood during tofacitinib treatment, and relapse after treatment cessation may be partly explained by this persistence. Scalp clonality and the number of expanded CD8+ clones among the top 100 scalp clones were significantly decreased by tofacitinib. Unlike mouse skin, which is dominated by gammadelta T cells, normal human skin has resident alphabeta T cells that are also sequenced, and this complicates analysis of the scalp TCR repertoire.

The V end loses 0 bases and the J end loses 5 bases, and a stretch of 7 bases separates them. According to the germline V gene, CDR1 reads SGHTA and CDR2 reads FQGNSA. Spanning cysteine to phenylalanine, the CDR3 consists of 13 amino acids. CDR3 DNA is the only sequence kept; it has 39 bases, read in frame from the first base. Explained via the paper, the time point label denotes: about 25 weeks on oral tofacitinib. The sample's treatment or condition, from its label and the paper: oral pan-JAK inhibitor, 5-10 mg twice daily. Peripheral blood and lesional scalp punch biopsies were obtained from patients with alopecia areata. After PBMCs were isolated by density centrifugation and stained for CD3, CD4 and CD8, a FACSAria was used to sort CD4+ and CD8+ T cells. As to this clone: It has no known antigen specificity. No base quality values were provided; no much bigger clone lies one nucleotide off.

Libraries were constructed by the immunoSEQ multiplex PCR assay. RNA was extracted from all samples and reverse transcribed into cDNA, which served as template for TCR sequencing. First-strand cDNA was synthesized using SuperScript III with a 2:1 mix of oligo-dT and random hexamers. A synthetic immune receptor repertoire was used to assess amplification bias, and residual bias was removed computationally. In the source study's methods: After raw reads were preprocessed to remove errors, the CDR3 was defined following IMGT conventions as running from the conserved cysteine to phenylalanine. Clonality was computed as 1 minus the Shannon entropy, with the entropy normalized by log2 of the number of productive unique TCRs. Whether scalp clones were CD4 or CD8 was inferred by matching scalp TCRbeta sequences against CD4 and CD8 repertoires sorted from blood. As stored in TCRdb, this immuneACCESS dataset retains in-frame rearrangements with V and J assigned. A fraction of the clones does not appear; measured against another copy, unresolved V genes explain less than half of the discrepancy, and the remainder lacks a known reason. V and J calls and clone size follow that table, whereas D and trimming were derived from the DNA. The sample table lists around 100,000 clones, approximately 51% of them with a count of one. Around 3.4% of the sample lies in the top ten.

This chain is built from TRBV7-2 and TRBJ1-2; the D gene assignment is ambiguous. The receptor was derived from a human donor with alopecia areata. The sequencing used CD4+ T cells sorted from blood, collected at week 24, from a patient treated with tofacitinib. The CDR3 reads CASSLATEYGYTF. The DNA is TGTGCCAGCAGCTTAGCAACAGAGTATGGCTACACCTTC.